This TCR beta chain was identified in a study of blood T cell repertoires in COVID-19. Clinical histories supplied by participants themselves formed the basis of cohort assignment. Libraries were prepared by immunoSEQ multiplex PCR; TCRdb keeps only in-frame clonotypes and omits some of them. This sample has roughly 250,000 clones, with around 89% found just once. The length of the CDR3 is 17 residues. The V gene lost 0 bases and the J gene lost 4 bases, with 15 bases spanning the gap. Germline values: CDR1 MGHRA, CDR2 YSYEKL. The source is a man aged 35 to 55 who had recovered from COVID-19. This chain uses TRBV4-1 with TRBJ1-4, with D possibly being TRBD1 (5 bases). The material sequenced was PBMCs or T cells enriched from blood (not recorded which). CDR3 region: CASSQDWGSGINEKLFF. The CDR3, as DNA: TGCGCCAGCAGCCAAGATTGGGGCTCTGGAATTAATGAAAAACTGTTTTTT.